The 9 T cell receptor beta chains in this list originate from one sample, sequenced in a study of blood T cell repertoires in COVID-19. The data were produced by immunoSEQ multiplex PCR, yet TCRdb's version contains in-frame clones alone and is incomplete. The sample lists fewer than 300,000 clones, over 75% occurring once. Material: peripheral blood. These receptors all come from a human donor with COVID-19, enrolled during active disease. The donor label of this sample is uncertain.

A word on this clone: The junction shows a germline mismatch at one end, possibly a read error. This chain uses TRBV7-3 with TRBJ2-2, with D possibly being TRBD2 (6 bases). Germline CDR1 is SGHTA and CDR2 is FQGTGA. The CDR3 has 15 amino acids. CDR3 amino acids: CASSFIGGNAGELFF. In nucleotides, the CDR3 is TGTGCCAGCAGCTTTATCGGCGGGAACGCCGGGGAGCTGTTTTTT.

The chain carries TRBV6-1 and TRBJ1-2, with unresolved D. Trimming left V 3 bases short and J 0 bases short, with 11 bases between. The CDR3 runs to 15 residues. CDR1 and CDR2 (germline): MNHNS, SASEGT. The CDR3 nucleotides read TGTGCCAGCAGTGATGAGGGCACGCCTAACTATGGCTACACCTTC. Its translation is CASSDEGTPNYGYTF.

V usage is TRBV20-1 and J usage is TRBJ2-7; 7 positions agree with TRBD1. Germline loops: CDR1 DFQATT, CDR2 SNEGSKA (reference sequence). V shed 3 bases and J 0 bases; nucleotides not matched to a gene: 5. CDR3 length: 14 residues. Here the CDR3 DNA reads TGCAGTGCTAGTAGACAGGGCCTCTCCTACGAGCAGTACTTC. As protein: CSASRQGLSYEQYF.

In this sample, this clone turned up once. The chain recombines TRBV4-3 with TRBJ1-2, with 9 bases matching TRBD1. Germline V gene data show CDR1 as LGHNA and CDR2 as YSLEER. V trimming: 0 bases; J trimming: 8 bases; junction bases outside the gene matches: 10. The CDR3 loop spans 16 amino acids. The CDR3 DNA is TGCGCCAGCAGCCAAGATCGAGCGGGACAGGGACAGGGCTACACCTTC. Its protein is CASSQDRAGQGQGYTF.

The rearrangement joins TRBV2 to TRBJ1-5; TRBD1 aligns across 7 bases. The V gene's germline CDR1 is SNHLY and CDR2 FYNNEI. Losses at the gene ends were 6 bases for V and 2 bases for J; bases not matched to a gene: 7. This CDR3 is 15 amino acids long. The CDR3 loop is CASSPLQGGNQPQHF. Written as DNA, the CDR3 is TGTGCCAGCAGCCCTCTGCAGGGGGGCAATCAGCCCCAGCATTTT.

This clone has just one count. This chain connects TRBV30 to TRBJ2-7, with TRBD1 matching 8 bases. The ends lost 4 bases at V and 7 bases at J; junction bases unmatched: 9. The CDR3 has 13 residues. Germline V gene data show CDR1 as GTSNPN and CDR2 as SVGIG (reference sequence). The CDR3 region is CAWTGRGLGEQYF. In DNA form, the CDR3 reads TGTGCCTGGACGGGCAGGGGGCTGGGTGAGCAGTACTTC.

The chain links TRBV7-8 to TRBJ1-4; D ambiguous. Per the germline V gene, CDR1 is SGHVS and CDR2 is FQNEAQ. The CDR3 runs 15 residues. V gave up 5 bases and J gave up 5 bases, with 15 bases separating them. The CDR3 bases are TGTGCCAGCAGCCGGGGTACGGGGAGGAATGAAAAACTGTTTTTT. This translates into CASSRGTGRNEKLFF. The variable domain in full, with the rest retrieved from reference TRBV7-8 and TRBJ1-4, is GAGVSQSPRYKVAKRGQDVALRCDPISGHVSLFWYQQALGQGPEFLTYFQNEAQLDKSGLPSDRFFAERPEGSVSTLKIQRTQQEDSAVYLCASSRGTGRNEKLFFGSGTQLSVL.

This sequence joins TRBV19 and TRBJ2-3, with TRBD1 matching over 11 bases. Germline lookup yields CDR1 LNHDA and CDR2 SQIVND (reference sequence). The V gene end was trimmed by 10 bases and the J gene end by 3 bases; junction bases not matched to a gene: 6. The CDR3 totals 14 residues. The CDR3 region has the DNA TGTGCCACTCGGGACAGGGGGTCAACAGATACGCAGTATTTT. This translates into CATRDRGSTDTQYF.

The rearrangement joins TRBV6-1 to TRBJ1-2, with D perhaps matching TRBD1 (5 bases). Germline V gives CDR1 MNHNS, CDR2 SASEGT. The V gene lost 1 base and the J gene lost 6 bases, with 18 bases spanning the gap. This CDR3 comprises 16 residues. The CDR3 DNA reads TGTGCCAGCAGTGAAGATCAGGTCGCCAGGGCCCATGGCTACACCTTC. Translated, it gives CASSEDQVARAHGYTF.